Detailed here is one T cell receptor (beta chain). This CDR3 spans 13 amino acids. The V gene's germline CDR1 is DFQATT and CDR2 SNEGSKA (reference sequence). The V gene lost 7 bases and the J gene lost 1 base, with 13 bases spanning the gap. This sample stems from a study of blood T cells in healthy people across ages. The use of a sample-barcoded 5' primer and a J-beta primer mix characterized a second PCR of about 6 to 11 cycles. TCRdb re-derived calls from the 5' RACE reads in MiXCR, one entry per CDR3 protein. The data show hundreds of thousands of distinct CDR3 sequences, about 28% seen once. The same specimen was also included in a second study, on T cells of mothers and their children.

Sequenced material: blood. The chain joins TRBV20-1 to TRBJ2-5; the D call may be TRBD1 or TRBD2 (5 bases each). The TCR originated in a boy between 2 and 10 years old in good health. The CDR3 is CSGGTGTQETQYF. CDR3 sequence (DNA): TGCAGTGGGGGGACGGGAACCCAAGAGACCCAGTACTTC.